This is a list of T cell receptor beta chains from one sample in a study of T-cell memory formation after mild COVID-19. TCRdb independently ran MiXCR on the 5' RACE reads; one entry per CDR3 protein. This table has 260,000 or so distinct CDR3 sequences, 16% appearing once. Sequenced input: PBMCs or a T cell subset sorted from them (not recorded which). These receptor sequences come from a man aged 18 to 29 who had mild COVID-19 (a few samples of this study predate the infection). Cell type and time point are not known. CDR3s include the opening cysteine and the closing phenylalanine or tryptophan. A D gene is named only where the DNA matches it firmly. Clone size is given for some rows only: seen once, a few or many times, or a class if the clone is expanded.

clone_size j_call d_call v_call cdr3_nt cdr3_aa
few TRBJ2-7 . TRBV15 TGTGCCACCAGCAGAGGCGCGGGTCTTACCTACGAGCAGTACTTC CATSRGAGLTYEQYF
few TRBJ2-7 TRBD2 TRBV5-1 TGCGCCAGCAGCTTGGGACTAGCGGGCCACTACGAGCAGTACTTC CASSLGLAGHYEQYF
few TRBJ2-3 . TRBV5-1 TGCGCCAGCAGCGGGGGAGTAGTACCCACGAATACGCAGTATTTT CASSGGVVPTNTQYF
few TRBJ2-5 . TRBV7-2 TGTGCCAGCAGCCGCCGGGGGATAGCTCAAGAGACCCAGTACTTC CASSRRGIAQETQYF
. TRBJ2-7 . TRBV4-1 TGCGCCAGCAGCCAAGATTTTGCATTGTTCTACGAGCAGTACTTC CASSQDFALFYEQYF
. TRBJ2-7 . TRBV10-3 TGTGCCATCAGTGAGTCCGAGAGCAGAGACAAGTACTTC CAISESESRDKYF
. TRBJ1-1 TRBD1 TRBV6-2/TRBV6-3 TGTGCCAGCAGCGCGACAGGGGGCAAAGGTGAAGCTTTCTTT CASSATGGKGEAFF
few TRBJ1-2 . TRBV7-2 TGTGCCAGCAGCTTCGCAGTTCGAGGAAACAACTATGGCTACACCTTC CASSFAVRGNNYGYTF
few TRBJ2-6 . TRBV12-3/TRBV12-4 TGTGCCAGCAGTCCTGGGTCCAACGTCCTGACTTTC CASSPGSNVLTF
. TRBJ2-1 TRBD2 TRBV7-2 TGTGCCAGCAGCTTAGATAGCGGGGGTACGAATGAGCAGTTCTTC CASSLDSGGTNEQFF
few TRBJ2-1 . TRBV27 TGTGCCAGCAGCTTCTGGGGGGCCTCCTACAATGAGCAGTTCTTC CASSFWGASYNEQFF
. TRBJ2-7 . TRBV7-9 TGTGCCAGCAGCTTACGAGGGGGTGGATCCTACGAGCAGTACTTC CASSLRGGGSYEQYF
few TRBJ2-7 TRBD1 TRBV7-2 TGTGCCAGCAGCTCCCAACCCGGACAGGGTAGCGAGCAGTACTTC CASSSQPGQGSEQYF
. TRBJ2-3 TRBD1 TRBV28 TGTGCCAGCACAGGGGACAGGGCTACAGATACGCAGTATTTT CASTGDRATDTQYF
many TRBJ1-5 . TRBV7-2 TGTGCCAGCAGCGGCCTCGGGATAAATCAGCCCCAGCATTTT CASSGLGINQPQHF
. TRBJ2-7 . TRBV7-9 TGTGCCAGCAGCAAGCGACAGGAGGAGCAGTACTTC CASSKRQEEQYF
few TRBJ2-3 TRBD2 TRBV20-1 TGCAGTGCTAGAGTGCTAGCGGGGGCCGTAAAAGGCGGAGATACGCAGTATTTT CSARVLAGAVKGGDTQYF
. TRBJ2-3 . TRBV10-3 TGTGCCATCAACGGACAGCAGAGCACAGATACGCAGTATTTT CAINGQQSTDTQYF
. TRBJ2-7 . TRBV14 TGTGCCAGCAGCGACGACCACTCCTACGAGCAGTACTTC CASSDDHSYEQYF
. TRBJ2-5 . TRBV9 TGTGCCAGCAGCGTTCGAGATGTTGGAGCACAAGAGACCCAGTACTTC CASSVRDVGAQETQYF
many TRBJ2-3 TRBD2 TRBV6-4 TGTGCCAGCAGCGCTAGCGGGGAGTCAGATACGCAGTATTTT CASSASGESDTQYF
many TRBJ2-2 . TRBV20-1 TGCAGTGCTACCGGGACCCCGAACACCGGGGAGCTGTTTTTT CSATGTPNTGELFF
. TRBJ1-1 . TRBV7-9 TGTGCCAGCAGCGCGGACAGTGATGAAGCTTTCTTT CASSADSDEAFF
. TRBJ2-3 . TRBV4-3 TGCGCCAGCAGCCAACGATCAGGGTATTCACGGGGAGATACGCAGTATTTT CASSQRSGYSRGDTQYF
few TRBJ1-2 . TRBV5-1 TGCGCCAGCAGCTTACAGGGATCGGATGGCTACACCTTC CASSLQGSDGYTF
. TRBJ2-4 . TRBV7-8 TGTGCCAGCAGCCCCACCATGGTACTAAGCGGCAAAAACATTCAGTACTTC CASSPTMVLSGKNIQYF
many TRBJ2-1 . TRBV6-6 TGTGCCAGCAGCCTCGAACCCCCCGGGGAGCCGGGATACAATGAGCAGTTCTTC CASSLEPPGEPGYNEQFF
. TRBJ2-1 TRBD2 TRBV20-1 TGCAGTGCTAGGGTGTCTCGGGGACTAGCGGAGACTGAGCAGTTCTTC CSARVSRGLAETEQFF
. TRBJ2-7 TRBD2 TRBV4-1 TGCGCCAGCAGCCAAGATATCACTAGCGGGGGTGTAGTGTACGAGCAGTACTTC CASSQDITSGGVVYEQYF
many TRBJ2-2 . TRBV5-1 TGCGCCAGCAGCTTGCGAACGAACACCGGGGAGCTGTTTTTT CASSLRTNTGELFF
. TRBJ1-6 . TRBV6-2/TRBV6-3 TGTGCCAGCAGTACCTCGGGGTGGACCCCCTATAATTCACCCCTCCACTTT CASSTSGWTPYNSPLHF
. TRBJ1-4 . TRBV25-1 TGTGCCAGCAGCCCTAGAGGCGAAAAACTGTTTTTT CASSPRGEKLFF
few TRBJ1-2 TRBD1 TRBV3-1 TGTGCCAGCAGCCGGCAACCGGGACAGAACTATGGCTACACCTTC CASSRQPGQNYGYTF
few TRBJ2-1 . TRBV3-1 TGTGCCAGCAGCCAAGGAGTGGGAGGGGGGAATGAGCAGTTCTTC CASSQGVGGGNEQFF
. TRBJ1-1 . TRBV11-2 TGTGCCAGCAGCATGACGCAGATGAACACTGAAGCTTTCTTT CASSMTQMNTEAFF
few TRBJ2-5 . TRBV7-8 TGTGCCAGCAGCCAAATCTTGGGCCTTACCCCACACGGGGCCCAGTACTTC CASSQILGLTPHGAQYF
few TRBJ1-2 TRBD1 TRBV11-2 TGTGCCAGCAGCCTCGGACAGGGGAGAGGTGGCTACACCTTC CASSLGQGRGGYTF
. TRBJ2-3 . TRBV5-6 TGTGCCAGCAGCTTGGCCAGAGGTTTTCCGGATACGCAGTATTTT CASSLARGFPDTQYF
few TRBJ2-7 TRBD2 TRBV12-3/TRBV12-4 TGTGCCAGCAGGCGGGGAGGGGTCGAGCAGTACTTC CASRRGGVEQYF
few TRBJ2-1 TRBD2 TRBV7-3 TGTGCCAGCAGTTCAGATGCGGGGGAGTACAATGAGCAGTTCTTC CASSSDAGEYNEQFF
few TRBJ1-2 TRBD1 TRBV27 TGTGCCAGCAGTTTCAGCAGGGGGCCCCGTATCTATGGCTACACCTTC CASSFSRGPRIYGYTF